The 8 T cell receptor beta chains below all came from one sample that was sequenced in a study of long-term antiretroviral therapy in people with HIV. The authors ran the immunoSEQ assay, v3.0, at survey level. Here immunoSEQ multiplex PCR was the method, and the copy in TCRdb shows in-frame clones only, minus some. The sample shows approximately 35,000 clones, 70% to 80% of them seen only once. This material consisted of unsorted PBMCs, taken 1.9 years after starting antiretroviral therapy. These receptor sequences come from a young man with HIV.

This chain joins TRBV5-1 and TRBJ2-5; D perhaps matches TRBD2 (7 bases). Trimming stripped 3 bases from V and 2 bases from J, with 14 bases between. The CDR3 covers 15 residues. CDR1 and CDR2 from the germline V gene are SGHRS and YFSETQ. In DNA, the CDR3 is TGCGCCAGCAGCTCTAGCGGACAGAATCAAGAGACCCAGTACTTC. Encoded protein: CASSSSGQNQETQYF.

V gene TRBV7-2 combines with J gene TRBJ1-1; the D is unclear. Germline V lookup: CDR1 SGHTA, CDR2 FQGNSA. V was trimmed by 5 bases and J by 1 base, leaving 5 bases between them. The CDR3 totals 12 residues. This CDR3 reads CASSPANTEAFF. As DNA, the CDR3 is TGTGCCAGCAGCCCCGCGAACACTGAAGCTTTCTTT.

Written as DNA, the CDR3 is TGCGCCAGCAGCCAAGATTCCTGGACTCAATCTGAAAAACTGTTTTTT. Its protein is CASSQDSWTQSEKLFF. The rearrangement uses TRBV4-1 and TRBJ1-4, with unresolved D. Germline V gene sequence: CDR1 MGHRA, CDR2 YSYEKL. This CDR3 is built from 16 residues. The V end lost 0 bases, the J end lost 7 bases, and 15 bases lay between the germline ends.

This clone occurred once. The chain uses TRBV18 and TRBJ2-5; 8 bases are a match to TRBD2. The germline CDR1 and CDR2 sequences are KGHSH and LQKENI. The CDR3 covers 16 residues. Trimming took 0 bases from V and 4 from J; bases not matched to a gene: 7. CDR3 in amino acids: CASSPPSSGRGETQYF. CDR3 coding DNA: TGTGCCAGCTCACCACCGTCTAGCGGGCGAGGAGAGACCCAGTACTTC.

This chain uses TRBV5-1 with TRBJ1-5; 7 bases fit TRBD1. With V trimmed by 0 bases and J by 5 bases, 2 bases remained unmatched. CDR1 is SGHRS and CDR2 is YFSETQ in the germline V gene. The length of the CDR3 is 14 residues. CDR3 loop: CASSLGQGDQPQHF. The CDR3 nucleotides are TGCGCCAGCAGCTTGGGGCAGGGGGATCAGCCCCAGCATTTT.

This sequence joins TRBV9 and TRBJ2-2; TRBD1 matches at 8 bases. The CDR3 contains 15 residues. V dropped 7 bases and J dropped 0; count of bases not matched to a gene: 5. The germline V gene encodes CDR1 SGDLS and CDR2 YYNGEE. This CDR3 reads CASDRGDANTGELFF. CDR3 DNA sequence: TGTGCCAGCGACAGGGGCGACGCGAACACCGGGGAGCTGTTTTTT.

The CDR3 region has the DNA TGTGCCAGCAGCCAGGACAGGGACACCGGGGAGCTGTTTTTT. The encoded protein is CASSQDRDTGELFF. This chain links TRBV7-8 with TRBJ2-2, with 8 positions matching TRBD1. Germline-derived CDR1 and CDR2 are SGHVS and FQNEAQ. With 5 bases clipped from V and 3 bases from J, the junction kept 2 bases outside the gene matches. This CDR3 has 14 residues.

V gene TRBV7-8 combines with J gene TRBJ2-5; D unresolved. The V gene lost 1 base and the J gene lost 5 bases, with 5 bases spanning the gap. This CDR3 is built from 12 residues. Germline CDR1 is SGHVS and CDR2 is FQNEAQ. The CDR3 protein is CASSLGLETQYF. The CDR3 DNA follows: TGTGCCAGCAGCTTAGGTTTGGAGACCCAGTACTTC.